Following are 13 T cell receptor beta chains from one sample sequenced in a study of T-cell reconstitution after alpha-beta-depleted transplantation in children (dated by TCRdb to about 2016). The receptor library was made with PCR. Reads for this sample came from an Illumina HiSeq 2500. Molecular barcoding was employed in the preparation of TCR libraries, with unique molecular identifiers being used to normalize TCRbeta repertoire quantification. TCRdb redid the processing of the public reads, applying fastp at Q25 and MiXCR, and retained in-frame beta chains. One record per CDR3 amino acid sequence lists the most common genes and DNA. The sample table records 490,000 or so distinct CDR3 sequences; roughly an eighth of these occur just once. Jointly, the top ten make up under 7% of the sample. The input for sequencing was PBMCs from the stem cell graft donor, taken from the stem cell graft. The receptor source for this set is a human donor who donated a stem cell graft to a child with combined immunodeficiency.

This clonotype was seen a handful of times. The V and J genes are TRBV28 and TRBJ1-5; 9 bases are shared with TRBD1. The ends lost 7 bases at V and 0 bases at J; junction bases unmatched: 13. CDR3 length: 18 residues. Per the germline V gene, CDR1 is MDHEN and CDR2 is SYDVKM. Here the CDR3 reads CASTRTGALVNSNQPQHF. CDR3 nucleotides: TGTGCCAGCACTAGGACAGGGGCGCTAGTAAATAGCAATCAGCCCCAGCATTTT.

This clonotype was seen a few times. The chain combines TRBV25-1 with TRBJ2-2; 7 nucleotides agree with TRBD1. The CDR3 is 15 amino acids. The J segment lost 4 bases and the V segment lost 9 bases, leaving 11 bases of the junction unmatched. CDR1 MGHDK and CDR2 SYGVNS come from the germline V gene. This CDR3 reads CASSTGPPSTGELFF. The CDR3 DNA reads as TGTGCCAGTTCGACAGGGCCTCCAAGCACCGGGGAGCTGTTTTTT.

This clonotype appeared many times. The rearrangement joins TRBV12-3 or TRBV12-4 to TRBJ2-2; no clear D. Trimming removed 7 bases at V and 1 base at J, with 4 bases between. The CDR3 is 12 residues long. The CDR3 sequence is CASKRNTGELFF. The CDR3 coding sequence is TGTGCCAGCAAAAGGAACACCGGGGAGCTGTTTTTT.

In DNA form, the CDR3 reads TGCAGTGAACAGGGGGGTGCGACCTACGAGCAGTACTTC. Its protein is CSEQGGATYEQYF. The chain is built from TRBV20-1 and TRBJ2-7; 8 nucleotides line up with TRBD1. Germline V gene data show CDR1 as DFQATT and CDR2 as SNEGSKA (reference sequence). The V gene end was trimmed by 7 bases and the J gene end by 2 bases; junction bases not matched to a gene: 7. The CDR3 totals 13 residues.

The chain has TRBV6-2 or TRBV6-3 and TRBJ2-7, with D uncertain. There are 14 residues in the CDR3. V lost 1 base and J 0 bases, leaving 7 bases between the germline ends. Germline lookup yields CDR1 MNHEY and CDR2 SVGEGT. The CDR3 here is CASSYFPDSYEQYF. In DNA, the CDR3 is TGTGCCAGCAGTTACTTTCCAGACTCCTACGAGCAGTACTTC.

The rearrangement uses TRBV3-1 and TRBJ2-1, with TRBD2 matching 9 bases. Germline V lookup: CDR1 LGHDT, CDR2 YNNKEL (reference sequence). The CDR3 runs to 16 residues. The junction had 7 bases not matched to a gene; V was cut back by 1 base and J by 6 bases. CDR3 in amino acids: CASSQGRLAGRNEQFF. In nucleotides, the CDR3 is TGTGCCAGCAGCCAAGGTCGCCTAGCGGGACGCAATGAGCAGTTCTTC.

Remarks on this clonotype: This may come from a read error, since a much larger clone is one base off. The chain couples TRBV7-6 to TRBJ1-3, with a possible D match to TRBD1 (5 bases). Per germline, CDR1 SGHVS and CDR2 FNYEAQ. V gave up 5 bases and J gave up 4 bases, with 15 bases separating them. The CDR3 is 15 residues long. DNA of the CDR3: TGTGCCAGCAGCGCGACAGAGGGCACCGGAAACACCATATATTTT. Translating gives CASSATEGTGNTIYF. Full variable domain (missing parts from reference TRBV7-6 and TRBJ1-3): GAGVSQSPRYKVTKRGQDVALRCDPISGHVSLYWYRQALGQGPEFLTYFNYEAQQDKSGLPNDRFSAERPEGSISTLTIQRTEQRDSAMYRCASSATEGTGNTIYFGEGSWLTVV.

In this sample, this clonotype turned up a few times. CDR3 region: CASSRTSGSTAARRGDEQFF. CDR3 nucleotides: TGTGCCAGCAGCAGGACTAGCGGGAGTACCGCGGCTCGACGTGGGGATGAGCAGTTCTTC. This rearrangement joins TRBV21-1 to TRBJ2-1; the table names TRBD2, a call not compared with the DNA. TRBV21-1 is a known pseudogene. This CDR3 has 20 residues.

Many counts were recorded for this clonotype. CDR3 in amino acids: CAISTGTGYYNEQFF. The CDR3 coding sequence is TGTGCCATCAGTACCGGGACAGGGTACTACAATGAGCAGTTCTTC. The rearrangement uses TRBV10-3 and TRBJ2-1, with TRBD1 matching over 9 bases. Looked up from germline, CDR1 is ENHRY and CDR2 is SYGVKD. This CDR3 comprises 15 residues. The junction had 5 bases not matched to a gene; V was cut back by 5 bases and J by 3 bases.

This sequence joins TRBV5-1 and TRBJ1-6; 9 bases are a match to TRBD1. Germline V gene data show CDR1 as SGHRS and CDR2 as YFSETQ. The CDR3 totals 15 residues. Trimming at V came to 1 base and at J to 9 bases, leaving 5 bases not matched to a gene. The CDR3 bases are TGCGCCAGCAGCTTGTCTGGACAGGGGCGTTCACCCCTCCACTTT. As protein: CASSLSGQGRSPLHF.

This clonotype has a handful of counts. V is TRBV5-1 and J is TRBJ1-5; no definite D call. Trimming removed 5 bases at V and 6 bases at J, with 18 bases between. This CDR3 contains 15 residues. Germline lookup yields CDR1 SGHRS and CDR2 YFSETQ. CDR3 nucleotide sequence: TGCGCCAGCAGTCCCTTTGGCGGGTCAGGTCAGCCCCAGCATTTT. This translates into CASSPFGGSGQPQHF.

This rearrangement joins TRBV12-3 or TRBV12-4 to TRBJ1-1; tentative D call: TRBD1 (5 bases). There are 15 residues in the CDR3. The germline V and J ends were trimmed by 1 base and 10 bases, with 19 bases remaining between them. The CDR3 loop is CASSLEAGHPERAFF. The CDR3 DNA sequence: TGTGCCAGCAGTTTAGAGGCAGGGCACCCGGAGCGAGCTTTCTTT.

At least ten counts were recorded for this clonotype. The chain is built from TRBV20-1 and TRBJ1-1; weak D call: TRBD1 (5 bases). Looked up from germline, CDR1 is DFQATT and CDR2 is SNEGSKA (reference sequence). This CDR3 has 13 residues. In nucleotides, the CDR3 is TGCAGACTAATAGGGACGGCCTACACTGAAGCTTTCTTT. It specifies CRLIGTAYTEAFF.